Below, 6 T cell receptor beta chains from the same sample are listed, as sequenced in a study of T cell clonality in common variable immunodeficiency. Here immunoSEQ multiplex PCR was the method, and the copy in TCRdb shows in-frame clones only, minus some. This sample shows about 52,000 clones and no singletons; just over 2% rests with the ten largest. The sample comprised peripheral blood mononuclear cells. These TCRs come from a person aged 18 to 70 in good health.

In its sample, this clone was seen many times. The read gets to within 3 residues of the CDR3 end, and the germline J gene fills in the rest. This chain connects TRBV19 to TRBJ2-7; 9 positions agree with TRBD2. CDR3 size: 15 residues. Germline loops: CDR1 LNHDA, CDR2 SQIVND (reference sequence). V trimming: 5 bases; J trimming: 5 bases; junction bases outside the gene matches: 10. The CDR3 here is CASSPLQAGGHEQYF. The covered CDR3 bases are TGTGCCAGTAGTCCCTTACAAGCGGGAGGCCACGAG.

This clone came up many times. The read is 3 residues too short to cover the CDR3 end, so that end is filled in from the germline J gene. This chain joins TRBV7-3 and TRBJ2-1; D is perhaps TRBD2 (6 bases). Trimming removed 5 bases at V and 8 bases at J, with 13 bases between. The CDR3 loop spans 13 amino acids. Looked up from germline, CDR1 is SGHTA and CDR2 is FQGTGA. This CDR3 reads CASSREASDEQFF. CDR3 bases read: TGTGCCAGCAGCAGAGAAGCTAGCGATGAG.

This clone was recorded many times. CDR3 region: CASSPTQGTGELFF. The part of the CDR3 DNA that was read is TGTGCCAGCTCACCAACCCAGGGTACCGGGGAG. The chain employs TRBV18 and TRBJ2-2, with a tentative D call TRBD1 (5 bases). The CDR3 is cut off 3 residues early in the read; its end comes from the germline J gene. Germline loops: CDR1 KGHSH, CDR2 LQKENI. The length of the CDR3 is 14 residues. V gave up 2 bases and J gave up 5 bases, with 9 bases separating them.

This clone showed up many times. The read gets to within 3 residues of the CDR3 end, and the germline J gene fills in the rest. J is TRBJ2-7 and V is TRBV5-1; the D gene is possibly TRBD1 (6 bases). The CDR3 totals 15 residues. The V end lost 2 bases, the J end lost 5 bases, and 17 bases lay between the germline ends. From germline, CDR1 is SGHRS and CDR2 YFSETQ. The CDR3 protein is CASSFGTGSLHEQYF. The CDR3 DNA, read in part, is TGCGCCAGCAGCTTTGGAACAGGGTCTTTACACGAG.

This clone occurred many times. Sequencing ends 3 residues short of the CDR3 end; the germline J gene provides the rest. The chain employs TRBV5-1 and TRBJ2-3, with a tentative D call TRBD1 (5 bases). This CDR3 is built from 14 residues. Deletions cut 0 bases from V and 6 bases from J, with 11 bases between. The germline V gene has CDR1 SGHRS and CDR2 YFSETQ. The CDR3 DNA, read in part, is TGCGCCAGCAGCTTGGCAGGGTTCATGGATACG. This codes for CASSLAGFMDT. The complete CDR3 reads CASSLAGFMDTQYF.

In its sample, this clone was seen many times. The read falls 3 residues short of the CDR3 end, and the missing part is taken from the germline J gene. V is TRBV19 and J is TRBJ2-3, with 7 positions matching TRBD1. The CDR3 contains 14 residues. Germline CDR1 reads LNHDA; CDR2 reads SQIVND (reference sequence). V was pared by 5 bases and J by 2 bases, with 4 bases of the junction left unmatched. This CDR3 is CASSRTGVTDTQYF. The CDR3 bases that were read are TGTGCCAGTAGTCGGACAGGAGTCACAGATACG.